These 11 T cell receptor beta chains were all obtained from the same sample, sequenced in a study of neurological immune-mediated disorders. TCRdb analysed the 5' RACE reads with MiXCR anew, one entry per CDR3 protein. This table holds around 50,000 distinct CDR3 sequences, about 15% found once. Sequenced material: PBMCs. These receptors originate from a man in his 60s in good health.

This clonotype was detected many times. The V gene is TRBV18, the J gene TRBJ2-1; the D call may be TRBD1 or TRBD2 (6 bases each). Per germline, CDR1 KGHSH and CDR2 LQKENI. The CDR3 consists of 15 residues. Trimming removed 3 bases at V and 12 bases at J, with 21 bases between. CDR3 residues: CASSPPGGGPAPQFF. The CDR3 coding sequence is TGTGCCAGCTCACCGCCCGGAGGGGGACCCGCGCCGCAGTTCTTC.

This clonotype was seen many times. J is TRBJ2-1 and V is TRBV6-5; D not certain. The CDR3 covers 14 residues. Germline loops: CDR1 MNHEY, CDR2 SVGAGI. Trimming took 2 bases from V and 10 from J, leaving 15 bases between them. CDR3 loop: CASSYEASRSEQFF. The CDR3 DNA follows: TGTGCCAGCAGTTACGAGGCTAGTCGGAGCGAGCAGTTCTTC.

The rearrangement joins TRBV20-1 to TRBJ1-5; a weak D match, TRBD1 (5 bases). V was shortened by 0 bases and J by 2 bases, with 14 bases between the two germline ends. Germline V CDR1 and CDR2: DFQATT, SNEGSKA (reference sequence). The CDR3 runs 16 residues. Here the CDR3 reads CSARDQSGFCNQPQHF. The CDR3 coding sequence is TGCAGTGCTAGAGATCAGTCAGGGTTTTGCAATCAGCCCCAGCATTTT.

The table lists this clonotype with many counts. The chain is built from TRBV5-1 and TRBJ2-4; D is ambiguous. Per germline, CDR1 SGHRS and CDR2 YFSETQ. The CDR3 runs to 16 residues. V lost 0 bases to trimming and J lost 1 base, with 11 bases between them. The CDR3 sequence is CASSLESEWAKNIQYF. In DNA form, the CDR3 reads TGCGCCAGCAGCTTGGAATCGGAATGGGCCAAAAACATTCAGTACTTC.

J is TRBJ2-7 and V is TRBV6-2 or TRBV6-3; D perhaps matches TRBD2 (7 bases). Gene TRBJ2-5 matches the end of the DNA better, so the J call may be wrong. The CDR3 totals 14 residues. Germline V CDR1 and CDR2: MNHEY, SVGEGT. The CDR3 sequence: CASTIRGALETQYF. The CDR3 bases are TGTGCCAGCACAATCCGGGGGGCGTTAGAGACCCAGTACTTC.

J is TRBJ2-3 and V is TRBV7-2; 12 bases line up with TRBD2. The CDR3 is 15 residues long. Germline V CDR1 and CDR2: SGHTA, FQGNSA. With 4 bases clipped from V and 4 bases from J, the junction kept 3 bases outside the gene matches. The CDR3 nucleotides are TGTGCCAGCAGCTCTAGCGGGAGGGCCGCAGATACGCAGTATTTT. Translated, it gives CASSSSGRAADTQYF.

The V and J genes are TRBV6-2 or TRBV6-3 and TRBJ2-3, with a tentative D call TRBD2 (5 bases). Trimming removed 8 bases at V and 2 bases at J, with 20 bases between. Germline CDR1 reads MNHEY; CDR2 reads SVGEGT. The CDR3 runs to 16 residues. This CDR3 reads CASGYGTGWVTDTQYF. The DNA for the CDR3 is TGTGCCAGCGGGTATGGTACGGGATGGGTCACAGATACGCAGTATTTT.

This clonotype appeared many times. This chain connects TRBV7-2 to TRBJ1-1, with unresolved D. Between the trimmed V and J ends, which lost 5 bases and 6 bases, there was a span of 19 bases. The CDR3 has 15 residues. CDR1 SGHTA and CDR2 FQGNSA come from the germline V gene. The CDR3 loop reads CASSRSSGPEAEAFF. CDR3 nucleotide sequence: TGTGCCAGCAGCCGGAGTTCCGGTCCCGAGGCTGAAGCTTTCTTT.

V and J are TRBV15 and TRBJ2-1, with D perhaps being TRBD1 or TRBD2 (5 bases each). In germline, CDR1 is LNHNV, CDR2 YYDKDF (reference sequence). CDR3 size: 16 residues. Trimming took 5 bases from V and 6 from J, leaving 20 bases between them. CDR3 region: CATSPYPGFAGNEQFF. In DNA, the CDR3 is TGTGCCACCAGCCCCTACCCAGGGTTTGCGGGCAATGAGCAGTTCTTC.

A few counts support this clonotype. The gene calls are TRBV20-1 and TRBJ2-3, with D possibly being TRBD1 or TRBD2 (5 bases each). CDR1 and CDR2 from the germline V gene are DFQATT and SNEGSKA (reference sequence). Trimming took off 3 bases at V and 0 bases at J, with 19 bases between the two ends. This CDR3 is 17 amino acids long. Here the CDR3 reads CSARGVGAQSSTDTQYF. CDR3 in DNA: TGCAGTGCTAGGGGGGTGGGCGCGCAATCTAGCACAGATACGCAGTATTTT.

Many counts were recorded for this clonotype. The J gene is TRBJ2-5, the V gene TRBV20-1; 7 nucleotides agree with TRBD1. Germline V CDR1 and CDR2: DFQATT, SNEGSKA (reference sequence). This CDR3 is built from 12 residues. Trimming cost V 6 bases and J 5 bases; bases outside gene matches: 6. In nucleotides, the CDR3 is TGCAGTGCGAGACAGGGTGGGGAGACCCAGTACTTC. Its protein is CSARQGGETQYF.